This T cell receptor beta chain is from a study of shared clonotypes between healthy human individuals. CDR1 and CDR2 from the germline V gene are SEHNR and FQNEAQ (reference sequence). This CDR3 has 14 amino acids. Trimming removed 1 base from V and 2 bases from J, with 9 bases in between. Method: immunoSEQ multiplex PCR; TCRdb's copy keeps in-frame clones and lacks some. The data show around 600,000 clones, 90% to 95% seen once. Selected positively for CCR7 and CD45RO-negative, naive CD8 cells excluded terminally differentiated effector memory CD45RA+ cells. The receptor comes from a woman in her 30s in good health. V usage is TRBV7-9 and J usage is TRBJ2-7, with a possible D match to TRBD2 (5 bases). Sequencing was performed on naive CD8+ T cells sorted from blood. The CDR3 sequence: CASSLVGAAYEQYF. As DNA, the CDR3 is TGTGCCAGCAGCTTAGTCGGAGCGGCCTACGAGCAGTACTTC.